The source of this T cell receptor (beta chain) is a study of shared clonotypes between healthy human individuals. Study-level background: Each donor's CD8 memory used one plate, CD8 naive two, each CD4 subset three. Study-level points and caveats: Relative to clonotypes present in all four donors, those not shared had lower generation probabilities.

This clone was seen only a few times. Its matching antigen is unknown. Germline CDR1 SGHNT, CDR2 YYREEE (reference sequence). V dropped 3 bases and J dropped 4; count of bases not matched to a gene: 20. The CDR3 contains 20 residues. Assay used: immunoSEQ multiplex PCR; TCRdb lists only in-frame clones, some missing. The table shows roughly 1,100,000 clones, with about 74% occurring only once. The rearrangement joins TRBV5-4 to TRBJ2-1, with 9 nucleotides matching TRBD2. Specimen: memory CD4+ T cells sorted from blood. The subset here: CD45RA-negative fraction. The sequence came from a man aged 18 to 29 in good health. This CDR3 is CASSSPRRGGSGAPYNEQFF. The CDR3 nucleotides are TGTGCCAGCAGCTCCCCACGGCGGGGGGGATCCGGGGCACCGTACAATGAGCAGTTCTTC.